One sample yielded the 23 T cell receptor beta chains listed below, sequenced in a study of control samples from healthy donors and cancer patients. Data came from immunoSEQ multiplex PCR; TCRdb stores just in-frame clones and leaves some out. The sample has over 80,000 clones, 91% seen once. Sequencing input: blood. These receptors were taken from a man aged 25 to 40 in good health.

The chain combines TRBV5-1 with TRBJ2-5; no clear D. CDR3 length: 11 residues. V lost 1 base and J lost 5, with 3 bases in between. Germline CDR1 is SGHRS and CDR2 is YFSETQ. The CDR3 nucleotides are TGCGCCAGCAGCTTGAGGGAGACCCAGTACTTC. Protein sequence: CASSLRETQYF. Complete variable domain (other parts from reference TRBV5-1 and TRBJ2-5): KAGVTQTPRYLIKTRGQQVTLSCSPISGHRSVSWYQQTPGQGLQFLFEYFSETQRNKGNFPGRFSGRQFSNSRSEMNVSTLELGDSALYLCASSLRETQYFGPGTRLLVL.

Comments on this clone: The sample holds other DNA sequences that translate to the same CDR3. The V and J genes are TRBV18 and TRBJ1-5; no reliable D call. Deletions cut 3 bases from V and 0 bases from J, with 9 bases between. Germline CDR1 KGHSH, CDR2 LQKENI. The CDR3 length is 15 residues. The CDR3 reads CASSPTSDSNQPQHF. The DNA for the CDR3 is TGTGCCAGCTCACCCACATCGGATAGCAATCAGCCCCAGCATTTT.

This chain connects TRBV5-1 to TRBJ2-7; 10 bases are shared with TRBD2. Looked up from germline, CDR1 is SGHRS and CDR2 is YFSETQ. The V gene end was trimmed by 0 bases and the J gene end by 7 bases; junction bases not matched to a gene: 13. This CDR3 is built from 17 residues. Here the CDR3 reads CASSLAWASGSDEEQYF. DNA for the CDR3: TGCGCCAGCAGCTTGGCCTGGGCTAGCGGGAGTGATGAAGAGCAGTACTTC.

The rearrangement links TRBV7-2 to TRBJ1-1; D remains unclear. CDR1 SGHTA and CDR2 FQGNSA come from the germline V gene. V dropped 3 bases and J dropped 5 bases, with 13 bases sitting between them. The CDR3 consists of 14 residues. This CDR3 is CASSFDRAKTEAFF. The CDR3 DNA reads TGTGCCAGCAGCTTTGATAGGGCGAAGACTGAAGCTTTCTTT.

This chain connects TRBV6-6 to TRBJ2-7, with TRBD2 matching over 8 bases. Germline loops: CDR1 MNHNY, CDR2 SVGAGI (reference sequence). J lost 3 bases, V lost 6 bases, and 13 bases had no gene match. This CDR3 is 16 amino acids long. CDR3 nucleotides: TGTGCCAGCAGCAGACTAGCGTCAATTGGGGACTACGAGCAGTACTTC. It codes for CASSRLASIGDYEQYF.

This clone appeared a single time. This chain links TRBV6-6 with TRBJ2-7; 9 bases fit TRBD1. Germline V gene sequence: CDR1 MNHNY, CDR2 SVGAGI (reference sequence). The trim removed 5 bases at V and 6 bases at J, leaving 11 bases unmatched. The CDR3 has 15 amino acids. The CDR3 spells CASSTKGQGRVEQYF. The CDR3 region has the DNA TGTGCCAGCAGTACGAAGGGACAGGGTCGGGTCGAGCAGTACTTC.

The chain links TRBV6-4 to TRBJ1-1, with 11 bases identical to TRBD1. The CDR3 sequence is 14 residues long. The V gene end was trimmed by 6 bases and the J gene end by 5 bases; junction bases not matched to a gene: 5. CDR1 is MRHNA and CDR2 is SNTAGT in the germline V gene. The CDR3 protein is CASRPGTGGTEAFF. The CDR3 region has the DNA TGTGCCAGCAGACCCGGGACAGGGGGGACTGAAGCTTTCTTT.

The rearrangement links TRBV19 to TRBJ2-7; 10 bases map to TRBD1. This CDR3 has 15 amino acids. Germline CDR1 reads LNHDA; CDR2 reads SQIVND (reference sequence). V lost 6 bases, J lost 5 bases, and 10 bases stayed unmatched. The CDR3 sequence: CASRGQGFVGNEQYF. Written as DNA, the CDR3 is TGTGCCAGTAGGGGACAGGGGTTCGTCGGCAACGAGCAGTACTTC. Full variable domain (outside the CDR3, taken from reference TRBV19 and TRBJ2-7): DGGITQSPKYLFRKEGQNVTLSCEQNLNHDAMYWYRQDPGQGLRLIYYSQIVNDFQKGDIAEGYSVSREKKESFPLTVTSAQKNPTAFYLCASRGQGFVGNEQYFGPGTRLTVT.

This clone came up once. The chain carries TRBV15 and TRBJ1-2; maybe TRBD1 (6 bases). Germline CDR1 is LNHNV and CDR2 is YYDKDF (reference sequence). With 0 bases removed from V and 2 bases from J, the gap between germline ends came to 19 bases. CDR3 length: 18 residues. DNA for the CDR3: TGTGCCACCAGCAGAGATACCCAACAGGGTTTATACAACTATGGCTACACCTTC. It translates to CATSRDTQQGLYNYGYTF. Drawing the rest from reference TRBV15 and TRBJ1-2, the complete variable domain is DAMVIQNPRYQVTQFGKPVTLSCSQTLNHNVMYWYQQKSSQAPKLLFHYYDKDFNNEADTPDNFQSRRPNTSFCFLDIRSPGLGDTAMYLCATSRDTQQGLYNYGYTFGSGTRLTVV.

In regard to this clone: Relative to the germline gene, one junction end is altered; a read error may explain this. The CDR3 DNA follows: TGTGCCAGCCGGGCAGGGAGGAACTCCGGGGAGCTGTTTTTT. Its translation is CASRAGRNSGELFF. The V call is TRBV11-1, the J call TRBJ2-2; tentative D call: TRBD2 (6 bases). Germline assignment: CDR1 SGHAT and CDR2 FQDESV (reference sequence). The CDR3 spans 14 residues.

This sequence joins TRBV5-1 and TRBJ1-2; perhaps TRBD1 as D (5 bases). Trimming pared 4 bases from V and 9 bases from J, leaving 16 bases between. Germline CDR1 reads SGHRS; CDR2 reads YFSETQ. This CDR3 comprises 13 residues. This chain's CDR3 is CASSTARGDRYTF. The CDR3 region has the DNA TGCGCCAGCAGCACGGCCAGAGGGGACCGCTACACCTTC. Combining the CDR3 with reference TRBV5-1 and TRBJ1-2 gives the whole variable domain KAGVTQTPRYLIKTRGQQVTLSCSPISGHRSVSWYQQTPGQGLQFLFEYFSETQRNKGNFPGRFSGRQFSNSRSEMNVSTLELGDSALYLCASSTARGDRYTFGSGTRLTVV.

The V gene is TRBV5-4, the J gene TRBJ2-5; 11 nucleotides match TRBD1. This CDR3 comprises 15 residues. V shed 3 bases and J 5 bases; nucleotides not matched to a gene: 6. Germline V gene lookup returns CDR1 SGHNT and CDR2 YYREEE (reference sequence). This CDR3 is CASSSDRGRQETQYF. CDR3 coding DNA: TGTGCCAGCAGCTCGGACAGGGGGCGGCAGGAGACCCAGTACTTC.

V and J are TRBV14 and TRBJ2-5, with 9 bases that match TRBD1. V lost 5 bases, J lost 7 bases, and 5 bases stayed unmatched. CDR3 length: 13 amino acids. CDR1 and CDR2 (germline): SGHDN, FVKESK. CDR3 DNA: TGTGCCAGCAGCTACAGGGGGCGCGGGACCCAGTACTTC. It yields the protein CASSYRGRGTQYF.

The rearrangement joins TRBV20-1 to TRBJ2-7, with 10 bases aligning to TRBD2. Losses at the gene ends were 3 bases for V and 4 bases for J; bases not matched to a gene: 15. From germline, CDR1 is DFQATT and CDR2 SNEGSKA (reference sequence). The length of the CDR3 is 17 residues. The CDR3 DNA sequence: TGCAGTGCTAGTGATAATAGCGGGAGGATTTCGGTATACGAGCAGTACTTC. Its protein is CSASDNSGRISVYEQYF.

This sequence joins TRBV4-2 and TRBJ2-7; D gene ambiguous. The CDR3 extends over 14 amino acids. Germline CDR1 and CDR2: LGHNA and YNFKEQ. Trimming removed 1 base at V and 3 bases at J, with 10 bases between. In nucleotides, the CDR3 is TGTGCCAGCAGCCAAGGAACAGTGCGCTACGAGCAGTACTTC. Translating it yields CASSQGTVRYEQYF.

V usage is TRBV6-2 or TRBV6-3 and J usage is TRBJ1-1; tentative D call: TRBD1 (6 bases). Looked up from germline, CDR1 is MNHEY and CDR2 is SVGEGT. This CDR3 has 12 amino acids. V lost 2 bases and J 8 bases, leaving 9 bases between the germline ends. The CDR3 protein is CASSYEGGEAFF. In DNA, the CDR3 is TGTGCCAGCAGTTACGAGGGGGGCGAAGCTTTCTTT.

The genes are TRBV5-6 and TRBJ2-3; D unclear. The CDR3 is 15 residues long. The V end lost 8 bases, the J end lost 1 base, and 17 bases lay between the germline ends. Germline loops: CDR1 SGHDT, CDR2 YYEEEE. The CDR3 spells CASTAPLRGTDTQYF. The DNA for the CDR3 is TGTGCCAGTACTGCCCCCCTCCGTGGCACAGATACGCAGTATTTT.

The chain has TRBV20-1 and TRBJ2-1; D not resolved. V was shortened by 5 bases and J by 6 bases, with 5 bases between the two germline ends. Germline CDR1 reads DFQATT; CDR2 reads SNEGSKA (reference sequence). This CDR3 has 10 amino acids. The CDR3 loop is CSAWSNEQFF. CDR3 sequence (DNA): TGCAGTGCTTGGTCCAATGAGCAGTTCTTC.

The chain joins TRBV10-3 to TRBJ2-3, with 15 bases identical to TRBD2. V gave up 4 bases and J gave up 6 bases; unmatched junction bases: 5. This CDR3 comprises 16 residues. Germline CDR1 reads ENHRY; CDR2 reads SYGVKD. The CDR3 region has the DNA TGTGCCATCAGTGGGACTAGCGGGAGGGCCGGGGATACGCAGTATTTT. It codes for CAISGTSGRAGDTQYF.

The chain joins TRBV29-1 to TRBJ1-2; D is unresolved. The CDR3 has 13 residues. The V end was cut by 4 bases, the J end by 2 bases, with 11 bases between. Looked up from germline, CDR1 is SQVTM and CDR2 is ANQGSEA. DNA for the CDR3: TGCAGCGTTGGTCTGGCAGGAAACTATGGCTACACCTTC. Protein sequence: CSVGLAGNYGYTF.

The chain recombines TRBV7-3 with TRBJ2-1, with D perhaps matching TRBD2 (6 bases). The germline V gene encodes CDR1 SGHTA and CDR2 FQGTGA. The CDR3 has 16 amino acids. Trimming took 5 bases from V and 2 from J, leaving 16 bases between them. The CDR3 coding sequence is TGTGCCAGCAGCCCAAATAGCGGATTGGCCTACAATGAGCAGTTCTTC. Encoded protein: CASSPNSGLAYNEQFF. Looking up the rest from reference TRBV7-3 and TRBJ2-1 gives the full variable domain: GAGVSQTPSNKVTEKGKYVELRCDPISGHTALYWYRQSLGQGPEFLIYFQGTGAADDSGLPNDRFFAVRPEGSVSTLKIQRTERGDSAVYLCASSPNSGLAYNEQFFGPGTRLTVL.

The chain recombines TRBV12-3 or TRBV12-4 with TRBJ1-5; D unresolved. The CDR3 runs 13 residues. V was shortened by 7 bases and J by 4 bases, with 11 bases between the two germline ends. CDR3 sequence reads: CASTLGGNQPQHF. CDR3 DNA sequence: TGTGCCAGCACCCTCGGTGGAAATCAGCCCCAGCATTTT.

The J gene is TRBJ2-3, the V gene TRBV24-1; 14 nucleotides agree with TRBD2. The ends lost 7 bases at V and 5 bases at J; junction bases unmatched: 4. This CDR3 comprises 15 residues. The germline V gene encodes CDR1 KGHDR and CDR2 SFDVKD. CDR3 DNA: TGTGCCACCAGCTCCGGGACTAGCGGGAGAGATACGCAGTATTTT. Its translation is CATSSGTSGRDTQYF.